This T cell receptor beta chain was retrieved from a study of shared clonotypes between healthy human individuals. The study, taken as a whole, reports: In the sorted subsets, rarefaction showed sequencing was incomplete despite large depth. Against clonotypes common to all four donors, non-shared ones had lower generation probabilities. Naive subsets generally had larger estimated richness than memory subsets.

As defined, naive CD8 cells were CD45RO-negative and positively selected for CCR7, with terminally differentiated effector memory CD45RA+ cells excluded. Regarding this clone: The antigen remains undetermined.

Germline V gene lookup returns CDR1 MGHRA and CDR2 YSYEKL. This CDR3 comprises 13 residues. V was cut by 1 base and J by 4 bases, with 8 bases left in between. As handled by the study authors: From ImmunoSEQ came sequences covering only the junction and carrying no quality scores, so filtering differed. Produced via immunoSEQ multiplex PCR; TCRdb's table is partial and in-frame only. V and J calls and clone size are given by that table; D and trimming were obtained from the DNA. Here the sample spans under 2,000,000 clones, about 95% being singletons. The source material was naive CD8+ T cells sorted from blood. This receptor was obtained from a man aged 18 to 30 in good health. The chain links TRBV4-1 to TRBJ2-7; D is undetermined. In DNA form, the CDR3 reads TGCGCCAGCAGCCAAGGCGTTCAGTACGAGCAGTACTTC. Translated, it gives CASSQGVQYEQYF.